These 27 T cell receptor beta chains were all obtained from the same sample, sequenced in a study of blood T cell repertoires in COVID-19. The repertoire was sequenced with immunoSEQ multiplex PCR; TCRdb's copy has only in-frame clones and lacks some. The repertoire holds under 200,000 clones, about 88% seen once, with 2% to 3% in the top ten. Sequencing was performed on peripheral blood. The source of these receptors is a woman older than 75 with COVID-19, enrolled during active disease.

In DNA, the CDR3 is TGTGCCAGCAGCTTGGGACAGGGGCGCTTCTATGGCTACACCTTC. This gives the protein CASSLGQGRFYGYTF. The chain is built from TRBV11-3 and TRBJ1-2, with 10 bases lining up with TRBD1. Looked up from germline, CDR1 is SGHNT and CDR2 is YENEEA. The CDR3 length is 15 residues. The V gene end was trimmed by 3 bases and the J gene end by 4 bases; junction bases not matched to a gene: 5.

For this clone: Its ends do not fully match the called genes, so a read error is possible. The chain couples TRBV28 to TRBJ1-4, with D possibly matching TRBD1 (5 bases). CDR1 is MDHEN and CDR2 is SYDVKM in the germline V gene. The CDR3 loop spans 12 amino acids. The CDR3 DNA follows: TGTGCCACCAGTCGGGGGAATGAAAAACTGTTTTTT. This codes for CATSRGNEKLFF.

The sample holds one count of this clone. The J gene is TRBJ1-5, the V gene TRBV12-3 or TRBV12-4; D not resolved. V was shortened by 5 bases and J by 2 bases, with 4 bases between the two germline ends. The CDR3 sequence is 12 residues long. In DNA, the CDR3 is TGTGCCAGCAGTCGGGGCAATCAGCCCCAGCATTTT. Its translation is CASSRGNQPQHF.

The chain combines TRBV7-9 with TRBJ2-7; possibly TRBD2 for D (5 bases). The CDR3 runs 12 residues. V lost 6 bases and J 3 bases, leaving 9 bases between the germline ends. Germline-derived CDR1 and CDR2 are SEHNR and FQNEAQ (reference sequence). CDR3 residues: CASRWESYEQYF. The CDR3 DNA follows: TGTGCCAGCAGGTGGGAGAGCTACGAGCAGTACTTC.

The chain recombines TRBV2 with TRBJ2-3, with D possibly being TRBD2 (5 bases). The CDR3 is 13 amino acids. Germline assignment: CDR1 SNHLY and CDR2 FYNNEI. The V gene lost 5 bases and the J gene lost 2 bases, with 8 bases spanning the gap. This CDR3 reads CASSQDFTDTQYF. As DNA, the CDR3 is TGTGCCAGCAGTCAGGACTTCACAGATACGCAGTATTTT.

The V call is TRBV11-3, the J call TRBJ2-1, with 7 bases matching TRBD2. This CDR3 has 15 residues. Per germline, CDR1 SGHNT and CDR2 YENEEA. With V trimmed by 5 bases and J by 6 bases, 10 bases remained unmatched. CDR3 region: CASSPRSGNTNEQFF. CDR3 coding DNA: TGTGCCAGCAGCCCGCGCAGCGGGAATACCAATGAGCAGTTCTTC.

V usage is TRBV5-5 and J usage is TRBJ1-2, with TRBD1 identical over 10 bases. The germline V gene has CDR1 SGHKS and CDR2 YYEKEE (reference sequence). V gave up 3 bases and J gave up 8 bases; unmatched junction bases: 13. The CDR3 loop spans 16 amino acids. The CDR3 loop reads CASSYHRTGTGDGYTF. In DNA, the CDR3 is TGTGCCAGCAGCTATCACCGTACCGGGACAGGGGACGGCTACACCTTC.

This chain connects TRBV11-1 to TRBJ1-2, with a weak D call TRBD1 (6 bases). Between the trimmed V and J ends, which lost 5 bases and 6 bases, there was a span of 22 bases. Germline V gene data show CDR1 as SGHAT and CDR2 as FQDESV (reference sequence). The CDR3 is 16 amino acids. CDR3 protein: CASSPNQLDRLDGYTF. CDR3 nucleotide sequence: TGTGCCAGCAGCCCGAACCAACTAGACAGGTTAGATGGCTACACCTTC.

The J gene is TRBJ1-3, the V gene TRBV6-5; 8 bases align to TRBD1. CDR3 length equals 13 residues. The V gene's germline CDR1 is MNHEY and CDR2 SVGAGI. Trimming removed 11 bases from V and 4 bases from J; junction bases left unmatched: 7. CDR3 sequence reads: CAARTGMGNTIYF. As DNA, the CDR3 is TGTGCCGCCCGGACAGGGATGGGAAACACCATATATTTT.

The V gene is TRBV6-5, the J gene TRBJ1-6, with 7 bases lining up with TRBD1. Losses at the gene ends were 5 bases for V and 19 bases for J; bases not matched to a gene: 11. The germline CDR1 and CDR2 sequences are MNHEY and SVGAGI. The CDR3 loop spans 12 amino acids. CDR3 in amino acids: CASSTRTGPLHF. CDR3 sequence (DNA): TGTGCCAGCAGTACCCGGACAGGCCCTTTACACTTT.

This clone has just one count. The junction and the germline gene differ at one end; a read error may be behind it. The chain carries TRBV7-7 and TRBJ2-1, with 9 bases that match TRBD2. Germline V lookup: CDR1 SSHAT, CDR2 FNYEAQ (reference sequence). This CDR3 is built from 15 residues. DNA of the CDR3: TGTGCTAGCAGCTTAGACGAACTAGCGGGCCGGGAGCAGTTCTTC. Protein: CASSLDELAGREQFF.

V usage is TRBV7-8 and J usage is TRBJ2-1; 11 bases match TRBD1. The germline gives CDR1 SGHVS, CDR2 FQNEAQ. The J segment lost 4 bases and the V segment lost 4 bases, leaving 3 bases of the junction unmatched. CDR3 length: 15 residues. CDR3 nucleotide sequence: TGTGCCAGCAGCTCCGGGACAGGGGGGTACAATGAGCAGTTCTTC. The encoded protein is CASSSGTGGYNEQFF.

This chain links TRBV5-1 with TRBJ1-3; D is unresolved. Germline V gene sequence: CDR1 SGHRS, CDR2 YFSETQ. This CDR3 has 14 amino acids. The V end lost 0 bases, the J end lost 0 bases, and 4 bases lay between the germline ends. The CDR3 DNA reads TGCGCCAGCAGCTTGGACAGCTCTGGAAACACCATATATTTT. It yields the protein CASSLDSSGNTIYF.

V gene TRBV10-3 combines with J gene TRBJ1-6; D remains ambiguous. This CDR3 comprises 14 residues. The V and J ends lost 8 bases and 7 bases respectively, with 15 bases between them. From germline, CDR1 is ENHRY and CDR2 SYGVKD. CDR3 protein: CAIRAGGPNSPLHF. The CDR3 DNA is TGTGCCATCCGGGCGGGAGGTCCAAATTCACCCCTCCACTTT.

The chain is built from TRBV28 and TRBJ2-7, with 7 positions matching TRBD2. CDR1 and CDR2 from the germline V gene are MDHEN and SYDVKM. With V trimmed by 6 bases and J by 4 bases, 12 bases remained unmatched. The CDR3 is 15 residues long. The CDR3 region is CASSRVSAGVYEQYF. The CDR3, as DNA: TGTGCCAGCAGCCGAGTGTCCGCGGGAGTATACGAGCAGTACTTC.

In nucleotides, the CDR3 is TGTGCCAGCAGTTTAGAGGGTCGGATGGGGGAGACCCAGTACTTC. It yields the protein CASSLEGRMGETQYF. The gene calls are TRBV28 and TRBJ2-5, with a weak D call TRBD2 (5 bases). This CDR3 has 15 residues. V dropped 2 bases and J dropped 5 bases, with 15 bases sitting between them. Germline CDR1 is MDHEN and CDR2 is SYDVKM.

The genes are TRBV28 and TRBJ2-7; TRBD2 agrees at 9 bases. Trimming cost V 6 bases and J 2 bases; bases outside gene matches: 5. The CDR3 loop spans 14 amino acids. Germline assignment: CDR1 MDHEN and CDR2 SYDVKM. The chain's CDR3 is CASRRGGIPYEQYF. The DNA of the CDR3 is TGTGCCAGCAGGCGGGGGGGCATTCCCTACGAGCAGTACTTC.

CDR3 loop: CASSLRAGLQETQYF. Written as DNA, the CDR3 is TGTGCCAGCAGTCTCCGAGCGGGGCTACAAGAGACCCAGTACTTC. The chain couples TRBV6-5 to TRBJ2-5; 7 nucleotides line up with TRBD2. This CDR3 region has 15 residues. Germline loops: CDR1 MNHEY, CDR2 SVGAGI. Trimming took 5 bases from V and 2 from J; bases not matched to a gene: 8.

This clone was found a few times. The rearrangement joins TRBV18 to TRBJ1-4; D is ambiguous. CDR1 and CDR2 from the germline V gene are KGHSH and LQKENI. V was cut by 3 bases and J by 0 bases, with 11 bases left in between. CDR3 size: 16 residues. The CDR3: CASSPSPPPTNEKLFF. As DNA, the CDR3 is TGTGCCAGCTCACCGTCTCCTCCCCCAACTAATGAAAAACTGTTTTTT. The entire variable domain, with the rest obtained from reference TRBV18 and TRBJ1-4, is as follows: NAGVMQNPRHLVRRRGQEARLRCSPMKGHSHVYWYRQLPEEGLKFMVYLQKENIIDESGMPKERFSAEFPKEGPSILRIQQVVRGDSAAYFCASSPSPPPTNEKLFFGSGTQLSVL.

The gene calls are TRBV4-3 and TRBJ1-1; TRBD1 might be the D (6 bases). In germline, CDR1 is LGHNA, CDR2 YSLEER. V was cut by 2 bases and J by 7 bases, with 11 bases left in between. The CDR3 sequence is 13 residues long. The CDR3: CASSQLQGNEAFF. CDR3 DNA: TGCGCCAGCAGCCAACTACAGGGAAATGAAGCTTTCTTT.

The V and J genes are TRBV9 and TRBJ1-2; D is undetermined. V dropped 6 bases and J dropped 2 bases, with 11 bases sitting between them. This CDR3 has 13 amino acids. Germline CDR1 reads SGDLS; CDR2 reads YYNGEE. The CDR3 protein is CASTPEENYGYTF. The CDR3, as DNA: TGTGCCAGCACCCCCGAAGAGAACTATGGCTACACCTTC.

The chain joins TRBV10-3 to TRBJ1-6; D is perhaps TRBD1 (6 bases). The CDR3 is 15 residues long. CDR1 is ENHRY, CDR2 SYGVKD, per germline. The germline V and J ends were trimmed by 3 bases and 5 bases, with 11 bases remaining between them. CDR3 region: CAISEGGANNSPLHF. As DNA, the CDR3 is TGTGCCATCAGTGAAGGGGGGGCGAATAATTCACCCCTCCACTTT.

J is TRBJ2-1 and V is TRBV3-1 (or the pseudogene TRBV3-2); D perhaps matches TRBD1 (6 bases). This CDR3 is built from 13 residues. Germline assignment: CDR1 LGHDT and CDR2 YNNKEL (reference sequence). V shed 1 base and J shed 7 bases, with 8 bases lying between them. In DNA form, the CDR3 reads TGTGCCAGCAGCCAAGGGGGGCGTAATGAGCAGTTCTTC. Amino acids: CASSQGGRNEQFF.

The chain uses TRBV28 and TRBJ2-7; D possibly corresponds to TRBD1 (5 bases). CDR1 MDHEN and CDR2 SYDVKM come from the germline V gene. The V end was cut by 7 bases, the J end by 4 bases, with 20 bases between. This CDR3 is built from 15 residues. The CDR3 region is CASTKKGIHLYEQYF. Here the CDR3 DNA reads TGTGCCAGCACCAAAAAGGGGATCCACTTATACGAGCAGTACTTC.

Details on this clone: This sample also contains other DNA sequences that code for the same CDR3. For the CDR3, the DNA is TGTGCCAGCTCACCACCGGGACAGGGGAATTCACCCCTCCACTTT. It yields the protein CASSPPGQGNSPLHF. The chain links TRBV18 to TRBJ1-6, with 10 bases aligning to TRBD1. CDR3 size: 15 residues. CDR1 is KGHSH and CDR2 is LQKENI in the germline V gene. V was pared by 0 bases and J by 7 bases, with 0 bases of the junction left unmatched.

V gene TRBV5-6 combines with J gene TRBJ2-7, with 11 nucleotides matching TRBD2. CDR3 length: 14 residues. The germline CDR1 and CDR2 sequences are SGHDT and YYEEEE. The V and J ends lost 7 bases and 6 bases, in that order; junction bases with no gene match: 9. DNA for the CDR3: TGTGCCAGCGAACATGGCCTAGCGGGAGGCGAGCAGTACTTC. Translating gives CASEHGLAGGEQYF.

This chain uses TRBV4-3 with TRBJ1-6; perhaps TRBD1 as D (5 bases). Germline V gene data show CDR1 as LGHNA and CDR2 as YSLEER. The CDR3 is 14 amino acids. Trimming pared 4 bases from V and 5 bases from J, leaving 9 bases between. The CDR3 sequence is CASSLGGDNSPLHF. CDR3 bases: TGCGCCAGCAGCCTGGGAGGGGATAATTCACCCCTCCACTTT.